These T cell receptor beta chains were read from a single sample in a study of T cell clonotyping in hematopoietic cell transplantation. Profiled with immunoSEQ multiplex PCR; TCRdb holds only in-frame clones, not every one. The sample yields around 11,000 clones, roughly nine tenths seen once. The sample consisted of PBMCs, taken 100 days after allogeneic stem cell transplant. The source of these receptors is a female patient over 55 who had an allogeneic stem cell transplant from an unrelated donor, so the T cells may come from the graft donor. Some clones in this sample may be carry-over from other donors' samples. The CDR3 runs from the conserved cysteine through the conserved F or W. The D gene is left open where the match is weak. Rows give clone size only sometimes, using once, few, many, or a class for an expanded clone.

size	D	J	V	CDR3	DNA
.	TRBD1	TRBJ2-7	TRBV7-9	CASSKRTGGGLEQYF	TGTGCCAGCAGCAAGCGGACAGGGGGCGGTCTCGAGCAGTACTTC
.	TRBD1	TRBJ1-2	TRBV18	CASSRAHRGLEGYTF	TGTGCCAGCTCACGAGCCCATAGGGGGCTAGAGGGCTACACCTTC
.	.	TRBJ1-2	TRBV20-1	CSARADYGYTF	TGCAGTGCTAGAGCGGACTATGGCTACACCTTC
.	.	TRBJ2-1	TRBV4-2	CASSPDGSSYNEQFF	TGTGCCAGCAGCCCCGACGGTAGCTCCTACAATGAGCAGTTCTTC
.	.	TRBJ2-3	TRBV7-2	CASSTRQPPGTDTQYF	TGTGCCAGCAGCACACGACAGCCCCCTGGCACAGATACGCAGTATTTT
.	TRBD1	TRBJ2-7	TRBV28	CASSTLQGVYEQYF	TGTGCCAGCAGTACGTTACAGGGGGTCTACGAGCAGTACTTC
.	.	TRBJ2-7	TRBV27	CASSLSITYEQYF	TGTGCCAGCAGTTTATCCATCACCTACGAGCAGTACTTC
.	TRBD2	TRBJ2-1	TRBV11-3	CASSFQSGAYNEQFF	TGTGCCAGCAGCTTCCAAAGCGGGGCATACAATGAGCAGTTCTTC
.	.	TRBJ2-4	TRBV6-5	CASSLLGGKNIQYF	TGTGCCAGCAGCCTCTTAGGGGGCAAAAACATTCAGTACTTC
.	TRBD2	TRBJ2-7	TRBV5-4	CASSSPASGRNEQYF	TGTGCCAGCAGCTCCCCGGCTAGCGGGAGAAACGAGCAGTACTTC
.	.	TRBJ1-1	TRBV2	CASSEDTEAFF	TGTGCCAGCAGCGAAGACACTGAAGCTTTCTTT
.	.	TRBJ2-7	TRBV6-5	CASSYGNSYEQYF	TGTGCCAGCAGTTACGGAAACTCCTACGAGCAGTACTTC
.	.	TRBJ2-7	TRBV29-1	CSVEGRNPYEQYF	TGCAGCGTTGAGGGTAGAAACCCCTACGAGCAGTACTTC
.	.	TRBJ1-5	TRBV7-2	CASSVGRFSNQPQHF	TGTGCCAGCAGCGTGGGACGGTTTAGCAATCAGCCCCAGCATTTT
.	.	TRBJ1-1	TRBV28	CASEVGLNTEAFF	TGTGCCAGCGAGGTCGGGCTGAACACTGAAGCTTTCTTT
once	TRBD2	TRBJ2-7	TRBV5-1	CASSLDAGRGEQYF	TGCGCCAGCAGCTTGGACGCGGGGAGGGGCGAGCAGTACTTC
.	.	TRBJ1-2	TRBV27	CASSLTAYYGYTF	TGTGCCAGCAGTTTGACAGCATACTATGGCTACACCTTC
.	TRBD2	TRBJ2-7	TRBV29-1	CSVGETSGFDEQYF	TGCAGCGTTGGGGAGACTAGCGGTTTTGACGAGCAGTACTTC
.	.	TRBJ1-3	TRBV21-1	CASSKRLMARPGGNTIYF	TGTGCCAGCAGCAAACGCCTGATGGCGAGGCCAGGAGGAAACACCATATATTTT
.	.	TRBJ2-2	TRBV4-2	CASSQLPPSGGELFF	TGTGCCAGCAGCCAACTTCCCCCCAGTGGCGGGGAGCTGTTTTTT
.	.	TRBJ1-5	TRBV2	CASSERGVNQPQHF	TGTGCCAGCAGTGAAAGGGGGGTGAACCAGCCCCAGCATTTT
.	.	TRBJ2-7	TRBV16	CASSQLPSEQYF	TGTGCCAGCAGCCAATTACCCTCGGAGCAGTACTTC
.	.	TRBJ1-1	TRBV27	CASSLMGYGEAFF	TGTGCCAGCAGTTTAATGGGTTATGGTGAAGCTTTCTTT
.	.	TRBJ1-1	TRBV6-6	CASSYSGRNTEAFF	TGTGCCAGCAGTTACTCGGGCCGAAACACTGAAGCTTTCTTT
hyperexpanded	.	TRBJ1-3	TRBV28	CASTLGGSGNTIYF	TGTGCCAGCACCCTAGGGGGGTCTGGAAACACCATATATTTT
.	.	TRBJ2-7	TRBV7-9	CASSLGGGRVSYEQYF	TGTGCCAGCAGCTTAGGGGGGGGCAGGGTATCCTACGAGCAGTACTTC
.	.	TRBJ2-7	TRBV11-1	CASSPQSYEQYF	TGTGCCAGCAGCCCGCAGAGCTACGAGCAGTACTTC
.	TRBD2	TRBJ2-5	TRBV5-8	CASSPSGRFQETQYF	TGTGCCAGCAGCCCTAGCGGGAGGTTCCAAGAGACCCAGTACTTC